Sequencing of this T cell receptor (beta chain) was carried out in a study of Ad26.COV2.S vaccination and SARS-CoV-2 variants. Whole-study context: Ad26.COV2.S given intramuscularly, once or twice 56 days apart. Study findings and constraints: Breadth measured for non-spike TCRs was similar across vaccine and placebo recipients. Vaccinees displayed broader spike-specific TCR repertoires than placebo recipients. The TCR breadth and depth analyses may have understated or missed part of the total T cell responses.

Looked up from germline, CDR1 is LNHDA and CDR2 is SQIVND (reference sequence). V lost 5 bases and J 3 bases, leaving 9 bases between the germline ends. The CDR3 consists of 13 residues. Assay: immunoSEQ multiplex PCR; the TCRdb copy retains only in-frame clones and omits some. Found here are about 350,000 clones, 85% of them singletons; the top ten hold 3.3%. The treatment: about 20 received Ad26.COV2.S at low or high dose, single or two shots; about five received placebo; per-sample allocation not given. Specimen acquisition occurred on day 63 following the initial vaccine or placebo injection. Remarks on this clone: Its antigen is undetermined.

The sequencing here drew on peripheral blood, taken in a trial of Ad26.COV2.S vaccine versus placebo. The chain has TRBV19 and TRBJ2-3; no clear D gene. This TCR was sampled from a person between 18 and 60 years old who received the Ad26.COV2.S COVID-19 vaccine or a placebo. In nucleotides, the CDR3 is TGTGCCAGTAGTCGGAGCCGGACAGATACGCAGTATTTT. Its protein is CASSRSRTDTQYF.